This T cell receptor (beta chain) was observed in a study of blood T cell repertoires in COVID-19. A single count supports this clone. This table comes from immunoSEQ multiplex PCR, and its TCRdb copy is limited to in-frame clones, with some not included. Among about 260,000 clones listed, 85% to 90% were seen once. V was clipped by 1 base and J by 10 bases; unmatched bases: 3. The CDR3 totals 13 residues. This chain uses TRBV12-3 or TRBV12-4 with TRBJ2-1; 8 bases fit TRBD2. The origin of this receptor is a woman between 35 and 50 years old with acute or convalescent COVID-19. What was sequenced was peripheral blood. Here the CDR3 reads CASSLVGGREQFF. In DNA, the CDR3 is TGTGCCAGCAGTTTAGTCGGCGGGAGGGAGCAGTTCTTC.